This is a list of T cell receptor beta chains from one sample in a study of post-analysis software for immune sequencing data. TCRdb independently ran MiXCR on the PCR reads; one entry per CDR3 protein. Of more than 500,000 distinct CDR3 sequences listed, approximately 34% are singletons. Sequencing was done on a sample of blood. Receptor source: a girl between 2 and 17 years old with multiple sclerosis. Both conserved end residues are part of each CDR3. D genes are given only for firm matches. Size tells how often a clone was seen (once, few, many) or the class of an expanded clone, and some rows leave it out.

V	D	size	J	CDR3	DNA
TRBV6-1	TRBD1	-	TRBJ1-2	CASRVPGTGVGYTF	TGTGCCAGCAGGGTTCCCGGGACAGGGGTCGGCTACACCTTC
TRBV29-1	TRBD2	-	TRBJ2-1	CSAPSPGLAGGRSYNEQFF	TGCAGCGCCCCCAGCCCCGGACTAGCGGGGGGGAGGTCCTACAATGAGCAGTTCTTC
TRBV20-1	TRBD2	-	TRBJ2-7	CSARGLADEQYF	TGCAGTGCTAGGGGACTAGCCGACGAGCAGTACTTC
TRBV7-3	TRBD1	-	TRBJ2-1	CASRQGTAVNEQFF	TGTGCCAGCAGACAAGGGACAGCGGTCAATGAGCAGTTCTTC
TRBV5-4	-	-	TRBJ2-3	CASSWDGSTDTRYF	TGTGCCAGCAGCTGGGACGGAAGCACAGATACGCGGTATTTT
TRBV6-5	-	few	TRBJ1-6	CASGRGSAPLHF	TGTGCCAGCGGGAGGGGAAGTGCACCCCTCCACTTT
TRBV10-3	-	-	TRBJ1-1	CAISDTGKEAFF	TGTGCCATCAGTGACACCGGGAAAGAAGCTTTCTTT
TRBV5-1	-	-	TRBJ1-2	CASSLEGQANYGYTF	TGCGCCAGCAGCTTGGAGGGTCAAGCTAACTATGGCTACACCTTC
TRBV2	TRBD1	few	TRBJ2-5	CASSPGPGGTQYF	TGTGCCAGCAGTCCGGGCCCAGGGGGGACCCAGTACTTC
TRBV4-1	-	few	TRBJ1-4	CASSQAPSSGVEKLFF	TGCGCCAGCAGCCAAGCTCCGTCCTCGGGGGTTGAAAAACTGTTTTTT
TRBV15	-	few	TRBJ2-7	CATSRDGIRWSHYEQYF	TGTGCCACCAGCAGAGATGGAATTCGTTGGAGTCACTACGAGCAGTACTTC
TRBV6-6	-	-	TRBJ2-7	CASSYQADEQYF	TGTGCCAGCAGTTACCAGGCGGACGAGCAGTACTTC
TRBV18	TRBD1	few	TRBJ2-1	CASSRDRANEQFF	TGTGCCAGCTCCCGGGACAGGGCAAATGAGCAGTTCTTC
TRBV6-1	-	-	TRBJ2-5	CASSESLGRKETQYF	TGTGCCAGCAGTGAAAGTCTTGGGCGGAAAGAGACCCAGTACTTC
TRBV14	TRBD2	-	TRBJ2-5	CASSQDGLAVQGTQYF	TGTGCCAGCAGCCAAGATGGACTAGCGGTACAAGGGACCCAGTACTTC
TRBV6-5	TRBD1	few	TRBJ1-2	CASSFTGAPSPINYGYTF	TGTGCCAGCAGTTTCACAGGGGCTCCGAGTCCAATTAACTATGGCTACACCTTC
TRBV12-3/TRBV12-4	-	many	TRBJ1-2	CASSLGLDGYTF	TGTGCCAGCAGTTTAGGCCTTGACGGCTACACCTTC
TRBV12-3/TRBV12-4	-	-	TRBJ2-3	CASGRSAGTDTQYF	TGTGCCAGCGGGAGGAGTGCGGGCACAGATACGCAGTATTTT
TRBV3-1	-	few	TRBJ2-5	CASSPATGSQETQYF	TGTGCCAGCAGCCCCGCGACAGGATCCCAAGAGACCCAGTACTTC
TRBV15	-	few	TRBJ1-5	CATSRDRFQPQHF	TGTGCCACCAGCAGAGACCGGTTTCAGCCCCAGCATTTT
TRBV10-2	TRBD1	few	TRBJ2-1	CASSWTGLDEQFF	TGCGCCAGCAGTTGGACAGGGTTGGATGAGCAGTTCTTC
TRBV7-8	-	once	TRBJ1-6	CASSSKGVYNSPPHF	TGTGCCAGCAGCTCAAAGGGGGTCTATAATTCACCCCCCCACTTT
TRBV9	TRBD1	few	TRBJ2-7	CASSVGQATTYEQYF	TGTGCCAGCAGCGTGGGACAGGCAACGACCTACGAGCAGTACTTC